This entry lists 29 T cell receptor beta chains sequenced from one sample in a study of Tregs in tolerant kidney transplant recipients. The repertoire was sequenced with immunoSEQ multiplex PCR; TCRdb's copy has only in-frame clones and lacks some. Recorded for this sample: about 30,000 clones. The sample consisted of CD8+ T cells from blood, taken before the transplant. The source of these receptors is a human donor who received a combined kidney and bone marrow transplant.

Concerning this clone itself: The DNA ends 3 residues before the CDR3 does, and the rest of the CDR3 is filled in from the germline J gene. The chain links TRBV4-2 to TRBJ2-5, with 9 bases fitting TRBD2. The length of the CDR3 is 18 residues. Germline lookup yields CDR1 LGHNA and CDR2 YNFKEQ. After removal of 0 bases from V and 5 bases from J, the junction contained 13 bases not matched to a gene. The CDR3 DNA, read in part, is TGTGCCAGCAGCCAAGATCTTCAGGCTAGCGGGGATCAGGAGACC. This encodes CASSQDLQASGDQET. The whole CDR3 reads CASSQDLQASGDQETQYF.

On this clone itself: The read ends 3 residues before the CDR3 terminus; that terminus is restored from the germline J gene. V is TRBV7-9 and J is TRBJ1-3; D unclear. Germline V gene lookup returns CDR1 SEHNR and CDR2 FQNEAQ (reference sequence). The CDR3 covers 15 residues. The germline V and J ends were trimmed by 1 base and 0 bases, with 7 bases remaining between them. CDR3 bases read: TGTGCCAGCAGCTTAGGAACTACCTCTGGAAACACC. Protein: CASSLGTTSGNT. The full CDR3 protein reads CASSLGTTSGNTIYF.

As to this clone: The CDR3 goes on 3 residues after the read ends, and that part is filled in from the germline J gene. The J gene is TRBJ1-2, the V gene TRBV19; no clear D gene. The CDR3 is made up of 17 amino acids. Germline V gene lookup returns CDR1 LNHDA and CDR2 SQIVND (reference sequence). Trimming pared 3 bases from V and 0 bases from J, leaving 17 bases between. CDR3 in amino acids: CASSIFGEAASNYGYTF. The CDR3 bases that were read are TGTGCCAGTAGTATTTTCGGGGAGGCCGCCTCTAACTATGGC.

Points on this clone: The read finishes 3 residues shy of the CDR3 end, and the germline J gene is used to complete it. This chain uses TRBV5-6 with TRBJ2-7; 10 bases match TRBD1. The CDR3 runs 14 residues. J lost 3 bases, V lost 4 bases, and 4 bases had no gene match. Germline loops: CDR1 SGHDT, CDR2 YYEEEE. CDR3 region: CASSPWTGGYEQYF. CDR3 bases read: TGTGCCAGCAGCCCCTGGACAGGGGGCTACGAG. The whole variable domain, filled in from reference TRBV5-6 and TRBJ2-7, reads DAGVTQSPTHLIKTRGQQVTLRCSPKSGHDTVSWYQQALGQGPQFIFQYYEEEERQRGNFPDRFSGHQFPNYSSELNVNALLLGDSALYLCASSPWTGGYEQYFGPGTRLTVT.

Worth noting for this clone: With the read ending 3 residues before the CDR3 end, the germline J gene is used to fill in that end. This sequence joins TRBV23-1 and TRBJ2-7, with D hard to call. TRBV23-1 is filed as an ORF, its function uncertain. V was clipped by 1 base and J by 3 bases, with 10 bases between them. CDR3 length: 14 residues. The CDR3 protein is CASSQFVRYYEQYF. The CDR3 DNA, read in part, is TGCGCCAGCAGTCAATTCGTCAGATACTACGAG.

As for this clone: Read sequence stops 3 residues before the CDR3 end, and the germline J gene provides the missing end. The V gene is TRBV19, the J gene TRBJ1-1, with 7 bases lining up with TRBD1. The CDR3 extends over 16 amino acids. J gave up 3 bases and V 5 bases, and 12 bases lay outside the gene matches. Germline V lookup: CDR1 LNHDA, CDR2 SQIVND (reference sequence). CDR3: CASSALTGTEYTEAFF. The CDR3 bases that were read are TGTGCCAGTAGTGCCCTCACCGGGACAGAGTACACTGAA.

In regard to this clone: The read halts 3 residues ahead of the CDR3 end, with the missing end drawn from the germline J gene. This chain uses TRBV7-9 with TRBJ2-2; D is perhaps TRBD2 (5 bases). Germline V CDR1 and CDR2: SEHNR, FQNEAQ (reference sequence). Trimming pared 5 bases from V and 6 bases from J, leaving 7 bases between. This CDR3 is built from 12 residues. Incomplete CDR3 DNA: TGTGCCAGCAGCGGGCGGGCCGGGGAG. Protein product: CASSGRAGE. The complete CDR3 protein is CASSGRAGELFF.

A word on this clone: The CDR3 extends 3 residues past the end of the read, so its final part is completed from the germline J gene. The chain is built from TRBV19 and TRBJ2-1; the match to TRBD1 covers 9 bases. Germline lookup yields CDR1 LNHDA and CDR2 SQIVND (reference sequence). The CDR3 is 16 amino acids. The V segment lost 4 bases and the J segment 6 bases; nucleotides outside the gene matches: 10. The sequenced part of the CDR3 DNA is TGTGCCAGTAGTAGCCCGGACAGGGGAAGGGGCAATGAG. Its protein is CASSSPDRGRGNE. The complete CDR3 sequence is CASSSPDRGRGNEQFF.

With regard to this clone: From the germline J gene comes the end of the CDR3, since the read stops 3 residues before it. The chain uses TRBV6-2 or TRBV6-3 and TRBJ2-1; 14 positions match TRBD2. Germline CDR1 is MNHEY and CDR2 is SVGEGT. The CDR3 sequence is 17 residues long. Unmatched junction bases numbered 7, after V lost 6 bases and J lost 3 bases. CDR3 bases read: TGTGCCAGCAGGACTAGCGGGAGGGGGGGACTCTACAATGAG. Encoded protein: CASRTSGRGGLYNE. The whole CDR3 protein reads CASRTSGRGGLYNEQFF.

For this clone: The read comes to an end 3 residues before the CDR3 does, leaving the germline J gene to fill in the end. The chain combines TRBV7-8 with TRBJ2-7; 9 bases are shared with TRBD2. Germline CDR1 reads SGHVS; CDR2 reads FQNEAQ. Losses at the gene ends were 4 bases for V and 1 base for J; bases not matched to a gene: 5. CDR3 length: 15 amino acids. The sequenced CDR3 bases are TGTGCCAGCAGCTCCCTTAGCGGGGGTTCCTACGAG. This translates into CASSSLSGGSYE. The CDR3 reads in full as CASSSLSGGSYEQYF.

About this clone itself: Read data end 3 residues before the CDR3 end; the end is taken from the germline J gene. The chain links TRBV11-2 to TRBJ1-2; D is uncertain. Germline CDR1 reads SGHAT; CDR2 reads FQNNGV. The CDR3 contains 15 residues. Trimming shortened V by 5 bases and J by 1 base, and 14 bases separated the two germline ends. The CDR3 DNA, read in part, is TGTGCCAGCAGCCAGGACTATGAGATTAACTATGGC. It specifies CASSQDYEINYG. The CDR3, in full, reads CASSQDYEINYGYTF.

Remarks on this clone: The read is 3 residues too short to cover the CDR3 end, so that end is filled in from the germline J gene. The chain couples TRBV29-1 to TRBJ1-3; possibly TRBD1 for D (5 bases). Germline lookup yields CDR1 SQVTM and CDR2 ANQGSEA. V lost 0 bases and J lost 0, with 9 bases in between. The CDR3 extends over 15 amino acids. The DNA read from the CDR3 is TGCAGCGTTGAAGATGAGGGGCTCTCTGGAAACACC. Amino acids: CSVEDEGLSGNT. The whole CDR3 protein is CSVEDEGLSGNTIYF.

Remarks on this clone: The read ends 3 residues shy of where the CDR3 ends; the end is completed using the germline J gene. V and J are TRBV5-1 and TRBJ2-6; maybe TRBD2 (6 bases). This CDR3 comprises 15 residues. CDR1 and CDR2 from the germline V gene are SGHRS and YFSETQ. The sequenced CDR3 bases are TGCGCCAGCAGCCTAGAATCGGGGGACTCCCGTGTC. Its protein product is CASSLESGDSRV. The full CDR3 reads CASSLESGDSRVLTF.

Of note for this clone: The missing CDR3 end, 3 residues past where the read stops, is filled in from the germline J gene. The chain combines TRBV19 with TRBJ1-2; D uncertain. Between the trimmed V and J ends, which lost 3 bases and 3 bases, there was a span of 11 bases. CDR3 size: 14 residues. Per germline, CDR1 LNHDA and CDR2 SQIVND (reference sequence). Incomplete CDR3 DNA: TGTGCCAGTAGTATCCTCTCCAGTGACTATGGC. This codes for CASSILSSDYG. The whole CDR3 sequence is CASSILSSDYGYTF.

Comments on this clone: The CDR3 end lies 3 residues beyond the end of the read and is filled in from the germline J gene. The genes are TRBV19 and TRBJ1-1; D might be TRBD1 (6 bases). The CDR3 runs to 17 residues. Per germline, CDR1 LNHDA and CDR2 SQIVND (reference sequence). Trimming took 1 base from V and 3 from J, leaving 18 bases between them. The part of the CDR3 DNA that was read is TGTGCCAGTAGTATAGGTGGGGGCCCGGATCAGCACACTGAA. This codes for CASSIGGGPDQHTE. In full, the CDR3 reads CASSIGGGPDQHTEAFF.

Concerning this clone itself: The read gets to within 3 residues of the CDR3 end, and the germline J gene fills in the rest. Additional DNA sequences in this sample encode the identical CDR3. This chain uses TRBV18 with TRBJ2-4; 10 bases map to TRBD2. V trimming: 3 bases; J trimming: 2 bases; junction bases outside the gene matches: 10. The CDR3 spans 18 residues. The germline V gene encodes CDR1 KGHSH and CDR2 LQKENI. CDR3 DNA, as far as it was read: TGTGCCAGCTCACCCCAATTTAGCGGGGGGAGGTCCAAAAACATT. It codes for CASSPQFSGGRSKNI. The whole CDR3 sequence reads CASSPQFSGGRSKNIQYF.

As regards this clone: From the germline J gene comes the end of the CDR3, since the read stops 3 residues before it. The chain links TRBV19 to TRBJ2-1; a possible D gene is TRBD2 (7 bases). The V gene's germline CDR1 is LNHDA and CDR2 SQIVND (reference sequence). This CDR3 spans 15 amino acids. The germline V and J ends were trimmed by 8 bases and 0 bases, with 14 bases remaining between them. The CDR3 is CASSWGGVSYNEQFF. The sequenced CDR3 bases are TGTGCCAGTTCATGGGGGGGCGTCTCCTACAATGAG.

Concerning this clone itself: From the germline J gene comes the end of the CDR3, since the read stops 3 residues before it. This chain links TRBV30 with TRBJ2-1; maybe TRBD2 (6 bases). V was pared by 3 bases and J by 6 bases, with 12 bases between. CDR3 length equals 13 residues. The V gene's germline CDR1 is GTSNPN and CDR2 SVGIG (reference sequence). This CDR3 is CAWRADYANEQFF. The DNA read from the CDR3 is TGTGCCTGGAGGGCGGACTACGCCAATGAG. The entire variable domain, with the rest obtained from reference TRBV30 and TRBJ2-1, is as follows: SQTIHQWPATLVQPVGSPLSLECTVEGTSNPNLYWYRQAAGRGLQLLFYSVGIGQISSEVPQNLSASRPQDRQFILSSKKLLLSDSGFYLCAWRADYANEQFFGPGTRLTVL.

In regard to this clone: The read terminates 3 residues before the CDR3 end, so the remaining end is supplied by the germline J gene. The chain links TRBV13 to TRBJ2-5, with 8 bases fitting TRBD1. V shed 4 bases and J 2 bases; nucleotides not matched to a gene: 3. Germline CDR1 reads PRHDT; CDR2 reads FYEKMQ (reference sequence). The CDR3 totals 14 residues. Here the CDR3 reads CASSSDRGQETQYF. The covered CDR3 bases are TGTGCCAGCAGCTCTGACAGGGGTCAAGAGACC.

As regards this clone: The CDR3 end is not reached by the read, which stops 3 residues before it; the germline J gene fills it in. This chain connects TRBV7-6 to TRBJ1-1; tentative D call: TRBD1 (5 bases). Germline assignment: CDR1 SGHVS and CDR2 FNYEAQ. The germline V and J ends were trimmed by 5 bases and 4 bases, with 20 bases remaining between them. This CDR3 is 16 amino acids long. The CDR3: CASSPDSTARGTEAFF. CDR3 DNA (partial): TGTGCCAGCAGCCCCGACAGTACTGCGCGGGGCACTGAA.

Concerning this clone: The missing CDR3 end, 3 residues past where the read stops, is filled in from the germline J gene. The rearrangement uses TRBV7-6 and TRBJ2-3; a weak D match, TRBD2 (6 bases). Germline CDR1 and CDR2: SGHVS and FNYEAQ. Trimming removed 1 base at V and 4 bases at J, with 6 bases between. This CDR3 comprises 13 residues. The sequenced CDR3 bases are TGTGCCAGCAGCTTAGGGGGGGCAGATACG. Translation gives CASSLGGADT. The full CDR3 is CASSLGGADTQYF.

About this clone: Sequencing ends 3 residues short of the CDR3 end; the germline J gene provides the rest. This chain links TRBV13 with TRBJ1-2; perhaps TRBD1 as D (5 bases). Trimming took off 5 bases at V and 5 bases at J, with 33 bases between the two ends. The CDR3 sequence is 20 residues long. Germline V gives CDR1 PRHDT, CDR2 FYEKMQ (reference sequence). The CDR3 DNA, read in part, is TGTGCCAGCAGCAAGTCCCCCCCAGGGTCTTATGGAGAAGCCCTATATGGC. Its protein is CASSKSPPGSYGEALYG. The entire CDR3 protein reads CASSKSPPGSYGEALYGYTF. Filled out from reference TRBV13 and TRBJ1-2, the complete variable domain reads AAGVIQSPRHLIKEKRETATLKCYPIPRHDTVYWYQQGPGQDPQFLISFYEKMQSDKGSIPDRFSAQQFSDYHSELNMSSLELGDSALYFCASSKSPPGSYGEALYGYTFGSGTRLTVV.

Note on this clone: The sequence runs out 3 residues before the end of the CDR3; the remainder is reconstructed from the germline J gene. This chain connects TRBV7-6 to TRBJ2-3, with D unresolved. This CDR3 is built from 12 residues. CDR1 and CDR2 from the germline V gene are SGHVS and FNYEAQ. The V end was cut by 5 bases, the J end by 5 bases, with 8 bases between. CDR3 DNA, as far as it was read: TGTGCCAGCAGCCCCCCACAAGATACG. This gives the protein CASSPPQDT. The entire CDR3 protein is CASSPPQDTQYF. Variable domain in full (rest from reference TRBV7-6 and TRBJ2-3): GAGVSQSPRYKVTKRGQDVALRCDPISGHVSLYWYRQALGQGPEFLTYFNYEAQQDKSGLPNDRFSAERPEGSISTLTIQRTEQRDSAMYRCASSPPQDTQYFGPGTRLTVL.

Concerning this clone itself: Read coverage stops 3 residues before the CDR3 terminus; the germline J gene supplies the remainder. The genes are TRBV7-2 and TRBJ2-7; 11 positions agree with TRBD1. The CDR3 length is 14 residues. The V gene's germline CDR1 is SGHTA and CDR2 FQGNSA. V trimming: 5 bases; J trimming: 2 bases; junction bases outside the gene matches: 2. CDR3 bases read: TGTGCCAGCAGCCTGGGACAGGGGGCCTACGAG. Its translation is CASSLGQGAYE. In full, the CDR3 reads CASSLGQGAYEQYF.

Points on this clone: The read ends 3 residues shy of where the CDR3 ends; the end is completed using the germline J gene. This chain links TRBV6-1 with TRBJ2-7, with 10 positions matching TRBD2. The V and J ends lost 0 bases and 5 bases, in that order; junction bases with no gene match: 7. The CDR3 has 16 residues. Germline lookup yields CDR1 MNHNS and CDR2 SASEGT. The CDR3 sequence is CASSEAQGLAYDEQYF. Partial CDR3 DNA: TGTGCCAGCAGTGAAGCCCAGGGACTAGCGTACGACGAG.

On this clone itself: The CDR3 end lies 3 residues beyond the end of the read and is filled in from the germline J gene. The chain carries TRBV7-6 and TRBJ2-1; D possibly corresponds to TRBD2 (7 bases). The germline CDR1 and CDR2 sequences are SGHVS and FNYEAQ. This CDR3 contains 15 residues. The V and J ends lost 5 bases and 5 bases respectively, with 16 bases between them. The CDR3 region is CASSLSGGRNNEQFF. Incomplete CDR3 DNA: TGTGCCAGCAGCCTCTCGGGGGGCCGAAACAATGAG.

This CDR3 reads CASSDGLSYEQYF. CDR3 bases read: TGTGCCAGCAGTGATGGCCTTTCCTACGAG. This chain links TRBV2 with TRBJ2-7; D unclear. Coverage ceases 3 residues before the CDR3 finishes, and the germline J gene fills in the end. The CDR3 length is 13 residues. V lost 3 bases and J 1 base, leaving 7 bases between the germline ends. Germline V gene lookup returns CDR1 SNHLY and CDR2 FYNNEI.

Comment on this clone: The read terminates 3 residues ahead of where the CDR3 ends, so the germline J gene completes it. This chain uses TRBV5-5 with TRBJ2-2; D is undetermined. Germline assignment: CDR1 SGHKS and CDR2 YYEKEE (reference sequence). Between the trimmed V and J ends, which lost 1 base and 3 bases, there was a span of 7 bases. The CDR3 consists of 14 residues. The CDR3 reads CASSLLVYTGELFF. Partial CDR3 DNA: TGTGCCAGCAGCTTGCTAGTTTACACCGGGGAG.

Comments on this clone: The read terminates 3 residues before the CDR3 end, so the remaining end is supplied by the germline J gene. J is TRBJ2-3 and V is TRBV2; the match to TRBD2 covers 11 bases. The CDR3 sequence is 16 residues long. The V segment lost 6 bases and the J segment 1 base; nucleotides outside the gene matches: 6. CDR1 SNHLY and CDR2 FYNNEI come from the germline V gene. CDR3 DNA (partial): TGTGCCAGCAGGAAGACTAGCGGGGCGTGCACAGATACG. Translated: CASRKTSGACTDT. The entire CDR3 is CASRKTSGACTDTQYF.